The 23 T cell receptor beta chains in this list originate from one sample, sequenced in a study of control samples from healthy donors and cancer patients (dated by TCRdb to the early 2020s). The method was the immunoSEQ multiplex PCR assay. This immuneACCESS table, as held by TCRdb, lists in-frame sequences with V and J called but not all clones. Of the missing ones, under half trace to an unresolved V gene in checked studies; the others have no known cause. The table for this sample lists 140,000 or so clones; about 91% of them were counted only once. More than 3% of the sample lies in the top ten. Sequencing was performed on blood. Source of these receptors: a man aged 25 to 40 in good health.

The chain recombines TRBV2 with TRBJ2-7; TRBD1 matches at 8 bases. CDR3 size: 15 residues. Looked up from germline, CDR1 is SNHLY and CDR2 is FYNNEI. Trimming at V came to 3 bases and at J to 6 bases, leaving 10 bases not matched to a gene. The chain's CDR3 is CASSEPLDRVGEQYF. For the CDR3, the DNA is TGTGCCAGCAGTGAGCCCCTGGACAGGGTAGGCGAGCAGTACTTC.

Here the CDR3 DNA reads TGTGCCAGCAGTTCCCGCGGCACCAGCAATCAGCCCCAGCATTTT. Residues: CASSSRGTSNQPQHF. The V call is TRBV6-5, the J call TRBJ1-5; D uncertain. CDR3 length equals 15 residues. The V end lost 4 bases, the J end lost 1 base, and 11 bases lay between the germline ends. CDR1 is MNHEY, CDR2 SVGAGI, per germline.

The chain employs TRBV27 and TRBJ1-1; D gene ambiguous. Trimming cost V 3 bases and J 6 bases, with 8 bases left between them. The CDR3 covers 12 residues. CDR1 MNHEY and CDR2 SMNVEV come from the germline V gene (reference sequence). DNA for the CDR3: TGTGCCAGCAGTTTCCCAGGCGCTGAAGCTTTCTTT. Translating gives CASSFPGAEAFF.

The chain combines TRBV19 with TRBJ2-1; 12 bases map to TRBD2. CDR1 and CDR2 from the germline V gene are LNHDA and SQIVND (reference sequence). J was trimmed by 2 bases and V by 4 bases; bases with no gene match: 3. The CDR3 is 16 residues long. DNA for the CDR3: TGTGCCAGTAGTACGACTAGCGGGGGACCCTACAATGAGCAGTTCTTC. Translation gives CASSTTSGGPYNEQFF. Using reference TRBV19 and TRBJ2-1 for the parts outside the CDR3, the full variable domain is DGGITQSPKYLFRKEGQNVTLSCEQNLNHDAMYWYRQDPGQGLRLIYYSQIVNDFQKGDIAEGYSVSREKKESFPLTVTSAQKNPTAFYLCASSTTSGGPYNEQFFGPGTRLTVL.

V gene TRBV6-7 combines with J gene TRBJ1-5; 12 nucleotides match TRBD1. TRBV6-7 belongs to the ORF category, with a function that is uncertain. There are 16 residues in the CDR3. Trimming cost V 5 bases and J 7 bases; bases outside gene matches: 9. The CDR3 nucleotides read TGTGCCAGCAGTACCACGGGACAGGGGGCGAGGCAGCCCCAGCATTTT. It yields the protein CASSTTGQGARQPQHF.

V and J are TRBV5-8 and TRBJ2-6; D is perhaps TRBD1 or TRBD2 (5 bases each). Germline CDR1 reads SGHTS; CDR2 reads YDEGEE. Trimming cost V 2 bases and J 0 bases, with 15 bases left between them. This CDR3 contains 18 residues. The CDR3 spells CASSFFGDLLSGANVLTF. Written as DNA, the CDR3 is TGTGCCAGCAGCTTTTTCGGGGACCTGCTCTCTGGGGCCAACGTCCTGACTTTC.

V is TRBV5-6 and J is TRBJ1-3, with no clear D. This CDR3 contains 15 residues. Germline V gives CDR1 SGHDT, CDR2 YYEEEE. The V and J ends lost 0 bases and 0 bases respectively, with 7 bases between them. The CDR3 loop reads CASSLAAVSGNTIYF. Here the CDR3 DNA reads TGTGCCAGCAGCTTGGCGGCCGTCTCTGGAAACACCATATATTTT.

The chain links TRBV30 to TRBJ2-3; 11 nucleotides match TRBD2. With 3 bases clipped from V and 6 bases from J, the junction kept 8 bases outside the gene matches. Germline-derived CDR1 and CDR2 are GTSNPN and SVGIG (reference sequence). The CDR3 extends over 15 amino acids. CDR3 amino acids: CAWSSGLAVSDTQYF. The CDR3 nucleotides read TGTGCCTGGAGCTCGGGACTAGCGGTCTCGGATACGCAGTATTTT.

A few counts support this clone. V and J are TRBV6-4 and TRBJ2-1, with unresolved D. Germline V gives CDR1 MRHNA, CDR2 SNTAGT. The CDR3 has 15 residues. V shed 0 bases and J shed 6 bases, with 12 bases lying between them. The CDR3 coding sequence is TGTGCCAGCAGTGACTCCCCACAAACGGGCAATGAGCAGTTCTTC. Residues: CASSDSPQTGNEQFF.

The chain employs TRBV5-3 and TRBJ1-3; D unresolved. TRBV5-3 counts as an open reading frame of uncertain function. Trimming shortened V by 0 bases and J by 3 bases, and 13 bases separated the two germline ends. CDR3 length: 16 residues. The CDR3 spells CARSLGAGWVGNTIYF. Here the CDR3 DNA reads TGTGCCAGAAGCTTGGGGGCAGGTTGGGTTGGAAACACCATATATTTT.

The chain carries TRBV9 and TRBJ1-1; 10 bases align to TRBD1. The CDR3 has 14 amino acids. Germline CDR1 reads SGDLS; CDR2 reads YYNGEE. The V and J ends lost 4 bases and 4 bases, in that order; junction bases with no gene match: 4. CDR3 sequence reads: CASSPGQGSTEAFF. CDR3 sequence (DNA): TGTGCCAGCAGCCCGGGACAGGGGAGCACTGAAGCTTTCTTT.

The CDR3 nucleotides are TGTGCCAGCAGTTTAAAAAGGCCAGGGGATGGGGCTTTCTTT. Amino acids: CASSLKRPGDGAFF. The chain uses TRBV28 and TRBJ1-1; possibly TRBD1 for D (6 bases). Germline values: CDR1 MDHEN, CDR2 SYDVKM. This CDR3 region has 14 residues. Trimming took 2 bases from V and 11 from J, leaving 18 bases between them.

The V gene is TRBV5-4, the J gene TRBJ2-3; 8 nucleotides agree with TRBD1. After removal of 2 bases from V and 4 bases from J, the junction contained 6 bases not matched to a gene. The CDR3 spans 15 residues. Germline lookup yields CDR1 SGHNT and CDR2 YYREEE (reference sequence). The CDR3: CASSLGQGRSDTQYF. The CDR3 DNA reads TGTGCCAGCAGCTTAGGACAGGGAAGGTCAGATACGCAGTATTTT. The full variable domain, completed using reference TRBV5-4 and TRBJ2-3, is ETGVTQSPTHLIKTRGQQVTLRCSSQSGHNTVSWYQQALGQGPQFIFQYYREEENGRGNFPPRFSGLQFPNYSSELNVNALELDDSALYLCASSLGQGRSDTQYFGPGTRLTVL.

The chain recombines TRBV4-2 with TRBJ1-4, with 7 bases matching TRBD1. This CDR3 region has 16 residues. Trimming at V came to 0 bases and at J to 6 bases, leaving 7 bases not matched to a gene. CDR1 and CDR2 from the germline V gene are LGHNA and YNFKEQ. As DNA, the CDR3 is TGTGCCAGCAGCCAAGAGGGGACAGAAACGGATGAAAAACTGTTTTTT. The encoded protein is CASSQEGTETDEKLFF.

The chain is built from TRBV7-9 and TRBJ2-3; D might be TRBD1 or TRBD2, each matching 7 bases. The V gene lost 8 bases and the J gene lost 4 bases, with 13 bases spanning the gap. The CDR3 has 13 residues. CDR1 and CDR2 (germline): SEHNR, FQNEAQ (reference sequence). Written as DNA, the CDR3 is TGTGCCAGCGTCAGGGGGGGATCAGATACGCAGTATTTT. It is translated as CASVRGGSDTQYF.

This clone was picked up one time. The chain uses TRBV10-3 and TRBJ2-7, with 9 bases lining up with TRBD1. The CDR3 is 14 amino acids. The V and J ends lost 6 bases and 4 bases, in that order; junction bases with no gene match: 7. Germline V lookup: CDR1 ENHRY, CDR2 SYGVKD. The CDR3 sequence is CAISVGQGIYEQYF. The CDR3 DNA is TGTGCCATCAGCGTGGGACAGGGCATTTACGAGCAGTACTTC.

This clone occurred once. This chain connects TRBV3-1 (or the pseudogene TRBV3-2) to TRBJ2-3; TRBD2 matches at 9 bases. From germline, CDR1 is LGHDT and CDR2 YNNKEL (reference sequence). Unmatched junction bases numbered 11, after V lost 0 bases and J lost 4 bases. The CDR3 length is 18 residues. The CDR3 sequence: CASSQDFRRGGHSDTQYF. The CDR3 bases are TGTGCCAGCAGCCAAGATTTTCGGCGGGGGGGCCATTCAGATACGCAGTATTTT.

A few counts support this clone. The chain couples TRBV7-3 to TRBJ1-5; D is possibly TRBD1 (5 bases). The CDR3 runs 13 residues. Germline V gene data show CDR1 as SGHTA and CDR2 as FQGTGA. Trimming took off 5 bases at V and 6 bases at J, with 11 bases between the two ends. The CDR3: CASSGKGIQPQHF. In nucleotides, the CDR3 is TGTGCCAGCAGCGGGAAGGGGATTCAGCCCCAGCATTTT.

This clone was observed a single time. The V and J genes are TRBV6-5 and TRBJ1-6; 11 nucleotides line up with TRBD1. The CDR3 extends over 15 amino acids. CDR1 MNHEY and CDR2 SVGAGI come from the germline V gene. The ends lost 6 bases at V and 9 bases at J; junction bases unmatched: 7. CDR3 DNA: TGTGCCAGCAGGCTAGGACAGGGGGCAAGTTCACCCCTCCACTTT. Amino acid sequence: CASRLGQGASSPLHF.

The chain carries TRBV25-1 and TRBJ2-1; TRBD2 agrees at 8 bases. J gave up 2 bases and V 6 bases, and 3 bases lay outside the gene matches. This CDR3 has 14 amino acids. Per germline, CDR1 MGHDK and CDR2 SYGVNS. In nucleotides, the CDR3 is TGTGCCAGCAGCCTCGGGGGGGCCTACAATGAGCAGTTCTTC. Protein: CASSLGGAYNEQFF.

The chain is built from TRBV6-2 or TRBV6-3 and TRBJ1-3; D is possibly TRBD1 (5 bases). This CDR3 comprises 14 residues. The V end was cut by 6 bases, the J end by 1 base, with 10 bases between. Germline assignment: CDR1 MNHEY and CDR2 SVGEGT. CDR3 in amino acids: CASSKGFSGNTIYF. The CDR3, as DNA: TGTGCCAGCAGCAAGGGGTTTTCTGGAAACACCATATATTTT.

The rearrangement links TRBV7-3 to TRBJ2-3; TRBD1 agrees at 7 bases. Germline CDR1 and CDR2: SGHTA and FQGTGA. The V and J ends lost 3 bases and 6 bases, in that order; junction bases with no gene match: 3. The CDR3 runs to 13 residues. The CDR3 sequence is CASSFEGADTQYF. CDR3 DNA: TGTGCCAGCAGCTTCGAGGGGGCGGATACGCAGTATTTT.

The CDR3 region has the DNA TGTGCCAGCAGCCCGGGACAGGGGGGGTACGAGCAGTACTTC. Amino acids: CASSPGQGGYEQYF. The rearrangement joins TRBV5-5 to TRBJ2-7; TRBD1 matches at 11 bases. CDR3 length: 14 amino acids. Germline CDR1 and CDR2: SGHKS and YYEKEE (reference sequence). Germline trimming cut 4 bases from V and 4 bases from J; bases unmatched to any gene: 4. Full variable domain (missing parts from reference TRBV5-5 and TRBJ2-7): DAGVTQSPTHLIKTRGQQVTLRCSPISGHKSVSWYQQVLGQGPQFIFQYYEKEERGRGNFPDRFSARQFPNYSSELNVNALLLGDSALYLCASSPGQGGYEQYFGPGTRLTVT.